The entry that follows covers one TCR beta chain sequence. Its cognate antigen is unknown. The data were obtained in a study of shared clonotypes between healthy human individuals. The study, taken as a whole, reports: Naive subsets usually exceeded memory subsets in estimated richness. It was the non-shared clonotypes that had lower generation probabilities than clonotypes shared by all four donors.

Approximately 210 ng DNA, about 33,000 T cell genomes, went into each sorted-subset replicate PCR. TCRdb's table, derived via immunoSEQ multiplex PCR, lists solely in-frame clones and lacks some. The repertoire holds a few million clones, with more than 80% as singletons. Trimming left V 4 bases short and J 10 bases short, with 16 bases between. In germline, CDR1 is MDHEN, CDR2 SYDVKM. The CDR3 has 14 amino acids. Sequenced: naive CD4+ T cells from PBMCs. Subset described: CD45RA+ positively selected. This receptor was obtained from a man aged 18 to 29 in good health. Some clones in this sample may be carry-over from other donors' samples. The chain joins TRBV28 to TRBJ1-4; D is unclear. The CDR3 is CASSSWAREGKLFF. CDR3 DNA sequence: TGTGCCAGCAGTTCCTGGGCGCGGGAGGGAAAACTGTTTTTT.